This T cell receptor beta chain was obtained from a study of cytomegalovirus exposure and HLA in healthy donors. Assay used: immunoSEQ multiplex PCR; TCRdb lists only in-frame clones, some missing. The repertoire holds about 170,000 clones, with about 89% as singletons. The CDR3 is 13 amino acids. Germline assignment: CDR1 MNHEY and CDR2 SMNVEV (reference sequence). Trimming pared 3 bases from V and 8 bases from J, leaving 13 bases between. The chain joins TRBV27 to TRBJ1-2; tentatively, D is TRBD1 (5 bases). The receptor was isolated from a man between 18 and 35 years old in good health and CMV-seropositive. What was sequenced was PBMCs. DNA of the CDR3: TGTGCCAGCAGTTTGGGGGGGTTTTGGGGCTACACCTTC. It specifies CASSLGGFWGYTF.